Following are 15 T cell receptor beta chains from one sample sequenced in a study of CD8+ T cells in alopecia areata. Extraction and reverse transcription of RNA yielded cDNA as the sequencing template. Measured with immunoSEQ multiplex PCR; TCRdb has only the in-frame clones, and not every one. This table holds approximately 180,000 clones, roughly 65% found once. The starting material was CD4+ T cells sorted from blood, obtained at week 0. Receptors originate from a human donor with alopecia areata.

The V gene is TRBV7-9, the J gene TRBJ1-2; D is perhaps TRBD1 (6 bases). The germline CDR1 and CDR2 sequences are SEHNR and FQNEAQ (reference sequence). The CDR3 covers 15 residues. V shed 5 bases and J shed 2 bases, with 15 bases lying between them. The CDR3 coding sequence is TGTGCCAGCAGCACCCACAGGGACTTCAACTATGGCTACACCTTC. It translates to CASSTHRDFNYGYTF.

J is TRBJ2-3 and V is TRBV9; D possibly corresponds to TRBD1 (6 bases). The CDR3 runs 16 residues. Germline values: CDR1 SGDLS, CDR2 YYNGEE. The V end lost 2 bases, the J end lost 1 base, and 14 bases lay between the germline ends. This CDR3 reads CASSVQGMVGTDTQYF. The CDR3 coding sequence is TGTGCCAGCAGCGTTCAGGGGATGGTGGGCACAGATACGCAGTATTTT.

This chain uses TRBV29-1 with TRBJ1-6; TRBD1 is a possible D gene (5 bases). Germline V gives CDR1 SQVTM, CDR2 ANQGSEA. The CDR3 runs to 13 residues. The V and J ends lost 7 bases and 10 bases respectively, with 17 bases between them. CDR3 amino acids: CSASLGVRSPLHF. CDR3 bases: TGCAGCGCCTCGCTGGGGGTCCGGTCACCCCTCCACTTT.

This clone appeared a few times. The CDR3 reads CASSLAGGTQYF. In DNA, the CDR3 is TGCGCCAGCAGCTTGGCGGGGGGTACGCAGTATTTT. The chain links TRBV5-1 to TRBJ2-3; 7 nucleotides match TRBD2. In germline, CDR1 is SGHRS, CDR2 YFSETQ. V shed 0 bases, J shed 8 bases, and the junction held 0 bases outside the gene matches. This CDR3 contains 12 residues.

The chain couples TRBV6-5 to TRBJ2-5; D is perhaps TRBD1 (6 bases). Germline V gene data show CDR1 as MNHEY and CDR2 as SVGAGI. This CDR3 has 14 amino acids. V lost 7 bases and J lost 5, with 17 bases in between. CDR3 in DNA: TGTGCCAGCAATCGCGCTGGGGGCTCGGAGACCCAGTACTTC. Translating gives CASNRAGGSETQYF.

As concerns this clone: Other DNA sequences in the sample encode the same CDR3. V and J are TRBV29-1 and TRBJ1-1, with D possibly matching TRBD1 (5 bases). The germline CDR1 and CDR2 sequences are SQVTM and ANQGSEA. The CDR3 is made up of 11 amino acids. Trimming took 4 bases from V and 7 from J, leaving 10 bases between them. The CDR3 DNA sequence: TGCAGCGTTGTTGGGGGAATTGAAGCTTTCTTT. It yields the protein CSVVGGIEAFF.

This clone was seen a single time. This chain uses TRBV29-1 with TRBJ2-3; D is tentatively TRBD1 or TRBD2 (6 bases each). There are 15 residues in the CDR3. Germline V lookup: CDR1 SQVTM, CDR2 ANQGSEA. Trimming left V 7 bases short and J 3 bases short, with 20 bases between. CDR3 loop: CSAKAGGSYTDTQYF. The CDR3 nucleotides are TGCAGCGCCAAGGCCGGGGGCAGTTATACAGATACGCAGTATTTT.

The CDR3, as DNA: TGCAGCGCGAAGCGGGGCCTTTACAATGAGCAGTTCTTC. It translates to CSAKRGLYNEQFF. This chain links TRBV29-1 with TRBJ2-1; 7 nucleotides match TRBD2. The germline V gene has CDR1 SQVTM and CDR2 ANQGSEA. Germline trimming cut 7 bases from V and 4 bases from J; bases unmatched to any gene: 7. This CDR3 is 13 amino acids long.

The CDR3 DNA follows: TGCGCCAGCAGCCTGGGGAGGGACTATGGCTACACCTTC. Translated, it gives CASSLGRDYGYTF. This sequence joins TRBV5-1 and TRBJ1-2; no reliable D call. This CDR3 comprises 13 residues. Trimming stripped 4 bases from V and 3 bases from J, with 10 bases between. In germline, CDR1 is SGHRS, CDR2 YFSETQ.

The chain couples TRBV10-3 to TRBJ1-2, with D perhaps matching TRBD1 (5 bases). The germline V and J ends were trimmed by 3 bases and 6 bases, with 14 bases remaining between them. This CDR3 spans 14 amino acids. Germline V CDR1 and CDR2: ENHRY, SYGVKD. CDR3 sequence (DNA): TGTGCCATCAGTGACCTGGAGGGGAGAGATGGCTACACCTTC. This translates into CAISDLEGRDGYTF.

The chain combines TRBV29-1 with TRBJ2-1, with 7 bases that match TRBD2. Germline assignment: CDR1 SQVTM and CDR2 ANQGSEA. V shed 4 bases and J 2 bases; nucleotides not matched to a gene: 11. The CDR3 runs to 16 residues. In DNA, the CDR3 is TGCAGCGTTGCCACCTGGGGGGGTAGTGCCTACAATGAGCAGTTCTTC. As protein: CSVATWGGSAYNEQFF.

The chain combines TRBV5-1 with TRBJ2-3; 8 bases match TRBD1. V gave up 4 bases and J gave up 2 bases; unmatched junction bases: 6. Germline lookup yields CDR1 SGHRS and CDR2 YFSETQ. The CDR3 is 15 amino acids. The CDR3 nucleotides are TGCGCCAGCAGCCAGGACAGGGATCTCACAGATACGCAGTATTTT. Translated: CASSQDRDLTDTQYF.

The CDR3 spells CASTLRSGEKPQTYEQFF. The CDR3 DNA reads TGCGCCAGCACCCTACGGAGCGGCGAAAAACCCCAAACATATGAGCAGTTCTTC. The chain recombines TRBV23-1 with TRBJ2-1, with a possible D match to TRBD2 (5 bases). TRBV23-1 is an ORF, with its function uncertain. The V end lost 7 bases, the J end lost 8 bases, and 30 bases lay between the germline ends. The CDR3 extends over 18 amino acids.

The chain combines TRBV15 with TRBJ1-1; unclear D gene. The germline V gene has CDR1 LNHNV and CDR2 YYDKDF (reference sequence). V was shortened by 0 bases and J by 5 bases, with 13 bases between the two germline ends. The CDR3 length is 15 residues. For the CDR3, the DNA is TGTGCCACCAGCAGAGACGAGAAACTTGGGACTGAAGCTTTCTTT. It encodes CATSRDEKLGTEAFF.

The chain is built from TRBV4-1 and TRBJ2-3; D ambiguous. CDR1 MGHRA and CDR2 YSYEKL come from the germline V gene. The germline V and J ends were trimmed by 4 bases and 4 bases, with 9 bases remaining between them. The CDR3 runs 13 residues. The CDR3 coding sequence is TGCGCCAGCAGCCCGCGGAAAGCAGATACGCAGTATTTT. This encodes CASSPRKADTQYF.